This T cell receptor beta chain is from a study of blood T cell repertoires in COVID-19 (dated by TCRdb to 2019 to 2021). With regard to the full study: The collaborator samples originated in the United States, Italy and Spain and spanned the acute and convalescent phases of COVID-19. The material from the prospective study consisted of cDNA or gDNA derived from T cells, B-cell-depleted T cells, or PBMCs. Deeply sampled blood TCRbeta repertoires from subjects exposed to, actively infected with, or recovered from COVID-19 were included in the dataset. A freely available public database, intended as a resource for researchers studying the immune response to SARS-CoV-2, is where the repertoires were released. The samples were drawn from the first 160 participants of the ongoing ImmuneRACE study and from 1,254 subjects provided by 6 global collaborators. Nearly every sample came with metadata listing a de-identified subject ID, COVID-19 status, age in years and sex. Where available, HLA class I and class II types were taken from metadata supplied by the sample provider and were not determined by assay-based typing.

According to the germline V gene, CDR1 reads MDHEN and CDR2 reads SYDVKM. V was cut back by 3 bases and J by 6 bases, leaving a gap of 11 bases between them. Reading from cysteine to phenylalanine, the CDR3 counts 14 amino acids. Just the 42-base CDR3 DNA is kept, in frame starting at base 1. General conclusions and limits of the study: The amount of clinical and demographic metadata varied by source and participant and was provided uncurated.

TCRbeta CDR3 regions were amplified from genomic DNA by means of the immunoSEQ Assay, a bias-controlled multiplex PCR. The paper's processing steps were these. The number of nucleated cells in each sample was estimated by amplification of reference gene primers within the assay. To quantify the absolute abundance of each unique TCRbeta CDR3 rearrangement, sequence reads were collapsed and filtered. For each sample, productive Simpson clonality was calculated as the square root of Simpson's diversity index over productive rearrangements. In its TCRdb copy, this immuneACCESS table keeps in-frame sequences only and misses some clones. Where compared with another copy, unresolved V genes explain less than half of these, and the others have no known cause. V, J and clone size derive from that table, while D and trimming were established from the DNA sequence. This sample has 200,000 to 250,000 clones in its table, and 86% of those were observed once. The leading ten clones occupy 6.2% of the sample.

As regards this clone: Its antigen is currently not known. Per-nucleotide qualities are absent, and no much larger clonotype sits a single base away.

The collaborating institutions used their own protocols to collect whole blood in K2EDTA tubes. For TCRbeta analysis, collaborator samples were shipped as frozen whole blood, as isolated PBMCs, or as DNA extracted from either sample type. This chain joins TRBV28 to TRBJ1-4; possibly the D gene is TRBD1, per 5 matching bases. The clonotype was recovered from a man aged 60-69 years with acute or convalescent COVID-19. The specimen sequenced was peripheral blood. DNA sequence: TGTGCCAGCAGTTTCCCAGGGTTGGATGAAAAACTGTTTTTT. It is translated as CASSFPGLDEKLFF.